Listed here are 22 T cell receptor beta chains from one sample, sequenced in a study of cytomegalovirus exposure and HLA in healthy donors (dated by TCRdb to about 2017). Library creation used the immunoSEQ multiplex PCR assay. The multiplex PCR relied on a mix of 60 forward primers for TCR Vbeta segments and 13 reverse primers for TCR Jbeta segments. What TCRdb holds here is the immuneACCESS table cut down to in-frame rearrangements. Part of the clones is not present; checked against another copy, under half of the missing clones reflect an unresolved V gene, and the others are unexplained. The sample table holds 95,000 to 100,000 clones, of which around 75% were seen once. 8.5% to 12% of the sample comes from the top ten. Input material: PBMCs. These receptors originate from a man aged 50-59 years in good health and CMV-seronegative.

The CDR3 DNA sequence: TGTGCCAGCAGCTTAGATGGGGACAGCAGCTTGAGACAGTACTTC. Translating it yields CASSLDGDSSLRQYF. The rearrangement links TRBV7-8 to TRBJ2-7, with TRBD1 identical over 7 bases. The germline V gene encodes CDR1 SGHVS and CDR2 FQNEAQ. CDR3 size: 15 residues. With V trimmed by 1 base and J by 10 bases, 13 bases remained unmatched.

The chain is built from TRBV28 and TRBJ1-4, with D unresolved. This CDR3 has 12 residues. Per germline, CDR1 MDHEN and CDR2 SYDVKM. V was shortened by 3 bases and J by 8 bases, with 7 bases between the two germline ends. The CDR3 is CASSLFLEKLFF. The CDR3 DNA sequence: TGTGCCAGCAGTTTGTTTCTGGAAAAACTGTTTTTT.

V usage is TRBV9 and J usage is TRBJ1-4, with D possibly being TRBD1 (6 bases). CDR3 size: 15 residues. Germline loops: CDR1 SGDLS, CDR2 YYNGEE. V gave up 3 bases and J gave up 7 bases, with 16 bases separating them. The CDR3, as DNA: TGTGCCAGCAGCGCTCAGACAGGACCGGGTGAAAAACTGTTTTTT. Translating it yields CASSAQTGPGEKLFF.

This clone was recorded a few times. This sequence joins TRBV11-2 and TRBJ2-2; 9 bases agree with TRBD1. The length of the CDR3 is 18 residues. V shed 5 bases, J shed 6 bases, and the junction held 16 bases outside the gene matches. Germline values: CDR1 SGHAT, CDR2 FQNNGV. The CDR3 region has the DNA TGTGCCAGCAGCCCCTACCCCTCGGGACAGGGAAGTCCCGGGGAGCTGTTTTTT. This sequence encodes CASSPYPSGQGSPGELFF.

The CDR3 spells CASSLGWGRATDTQYF. The CDR3 DNA sequence: TGTGCCAGCAGTCTGGGGTGGGGCAGGGCGACAGATACGCAGTATTTT. The J gene is TRBJ2-3, the V gene TRBV27; a weak D match, TRBD1 (5 bases). The V end lost 5 bases, the J end lost 3 bases, and 18 bases lay between the germline ends. Germline V gives CDR1 MNHEY, CDR2 SMNVEV (reference sequence). The CDR3 runs 16 residues.

The genes are TRBV7-9 and TRBJ1-4; TRBD1 matches at 12 bases. Germline V gives CDR1 SEHNR, CDR2 FQNEAQ (reference sequence). This CDR3 comprises 18 residues. V lost 5 bases to trimming and J lost 2 bases; unmatched junction nucleotides: 9. The CDR3 coding sequence is TGTGCCAGCAGCGCCACGGGACAGGGGGCGCGGACTAATGAAAAACTGTTTTTT. The encoded protein is CASSATGQGARTNEKLFF.

The chain couples TRBV18 to TRBJ2-3; 8 nucleotides match TRBD1. The CDR3 runs 14 residues. The V gene end was trimmed by 5 bases and the J gene end by 3 bases; junction bases not matched to a gene: 4. CDR1 KGHSH and CDR2 LQKENI come from the germline V gene. The chain's CDR3 is CASSKDRETDTQYF. The DNA for the CDR3 is TGTGCCAGCTCAAAGGACAGGGAAACAGATACGCAGTATTTT.

In its sample, this clone was seen a few times. V is TRBV28 and J is TRBJ2-3, with TRBD1 matching 10 bases. Looked up from germline, CDR1 is MDHEN and CDR2 is SYDVKM. The CDR3 contains 15 residues. After removal of 10 bases from V and 6 bases from J, the junction contained 13 bases not matched to a gene. CDR3 residues: CATLARGQGWDTQYF. The CDR3 bases are TGTGCCACCCTAGCCCGGGGACAGGGGTGGGATACGCAGTATTTT.

The chain recombines TRBV4-2 with TRBJ2-2, with 8 bases lining up with TRBD2. CDR3 length: 15 amino acids. In germline, CDR1 is LGHNA, CDR2 YNFKEQ. The V gene end was trimmed by 5 bases and the J gene end by 4 bases; junction bases not matched to a gene: 6. The CDR3 nucleotides read TGTGCCAGCAGCTCTCGGGAGGGTGGCACCGGGGAGCTGTTTTTT. Translating it yields CASSSREGGTGELFF.

The chain couples TRBV19 to TRBJ1-2, with a possible D match to TRBD1 (5 bases). V was shortened by 7 bases and J by 4 bases, with 10 bases between the two germline ends. The CDR3 covers 12 residues. CDR1 is LNHDA, CDR2 SQIVND, per germline (reference sequence). This chain's CDR3 is CASNTGSYGYTF. The CDR3 DNA is TGTGCCAGTAACACAGGTTCCTATGGCTACACCTTC.

The chain employs TRBV28 and TRBJ2-1; 14 bases match TRBD2. CDR1 and CDR2 (germline): MDHEN, SYDVKM. CDR3 length: 18 amino acids. The junction had 7 bases not matched to a gene; V was cut back by 6 bases and J by 0 bases. In DNA form, the CDR3 reads TGTGCCAGCAGAAGGACTAGCGGGAGGTTAAGCTCCTACAATGAGCAGTTCTTC. Its translation is CASRRTSGRLSSYNEQFF. The variable domain in full, completed from reference TRBV28 and TRBJ2-1, reads DVKVTQSSRYLVKRTGEKVFLECVQDMDHENMFWYRQDPGLGLRLIYFSYDVKMKEKGDIPEGYSVSREKKERFSLILESASTNQTSMYLCASRRTSGRLSSYNEQFFGPGTRLTVL.

This rearrangement joins TRBV25-1 to TRBJ2-7; possibly TRBD1 for D (5 bases). The germline V and J ends were trimmed by 5 bases and 7 bases, with 18 bases remaining between them. Germline values: CDR1 MGHDK, CDR2 SYGVNS. The CDR3 extends over 14 amino acids. The CDR3 nucleotides are TGTGCCAGCAGTCCCTGGAGAGGCCAGGGAGAGCAGTACTTC. As protein: CASSPWRGQGEQYF.

The rearrangement joins TRBV28 to TRBJ2-6; TRBD1 matches 9 bases. The CDR3 loop spans 16 amino acids. V shed 6 bases and J 1 base; nucleotides not matched to a gene: 4. The germline gives CDR1 MDHEN, CDR2 SYDVKM. The CDR3 region is CASRDRGASGANVLTF. DNA of the CDR3: TGTGCCAGCAGGGACAGGGGTGCTTCTGGGGCCAACGTCCTGACTTTC.

The rearrangement links TRBV19 to TRBJ1-1, with a tentative D call TRBD1 (5 bases). Germline values: CDR1 LNHDA, CDR2 SQIVND (reference sequence). This CDR3 has 17 amino acids. Trimming removed 7 bases at V and 1 base at J, with 22 bases between. The CDR3 loop is CASTPGGEGWGNTEAFF. CDR3 nucleotides: TGTGCCAGTACTCCGGGGGGGGAGGGTTGGGGGAACACTGAAGCTTTCTTT.

This rearrangement joins TRBV4-2 to TRBJ1-6; TRBD1 agrees at 7 bases. The CDR3 extends over 16 amino acids. The germline V gene has CDR1 LGHNA and CDR2 YNFKEQ. The junction had 8 bases not matched to a gene; V was cut back by 0 bases and J by 9 bases. The CDR3 sequence is CASSQDHEGASSPLHF. As DNA, the CDR3 is TGTGCCAGCAGCCAAGATCATGAGGGGGCGAGTTCACCCCTCCACTTT.

In its sample, this clone was seen once. V is TRBV7-9 and J is TRBJ2-5; D possibly corresponds to TRBD2 (5 bases). The CDR3 length is 14 residues. V was clipped by 5 bases and J by 4 bases, with 14 bases between them. The V gene's germline CDR1 is SEHNR and CDR2 FQNEAQ (reference sequence). The CDR3 spells CASSRTPRGETQYF. The DNA of the CDR3 is TGTGCCAGCAGCCGGACCCCCCGGGGAGAGACCCAGTACTTC.

The rearrangement uses TRBV27 and TRBJ1-2; D is undetermined. CDR3 size: 18 residues. Germline V lookup: CDR1 MNHEY, CDR2 SMNVEV (reference sequence). The V and J ends lost 3 bases and 1 base respectively, with 21 bases between them. Written as DNA, the CDR3 is TGTGCCAGCAGTTTTGAGGGTCCTCCGAGCCCCTATAACTATGGCTACACCTTC. This gives the protein CASSFEGPPSPYNYGYTF.

In this sample, this clone turned up a few times. The junction departs from the called germline gene at one end, perhaps through a read error. The chain combines TRBV11-2 with TRBJ1-1; TRBD1 aligns across 9 bases. In germline, CDR1 is SGHAT, CDR2 FQNNGV. The CDR3 is 17 residues long. The CDR3 DNA reads TGTGCCAGCAGCTTAGGGGTAGGGACAGGGATGAAGACTGAAGCTTTCTTT. It specifies CASSLGVGTGMKTEAFF.

This clone was counted only a few times. The chain carries TRBV5-1 and TRBJ2-3; TRBD2 matches at 14 bases. This CDR3 spans 17 amino acids. J lost 4 bases, V lost 0 bases, and 4 bases had no gene match. CDR1 is SGHRS, CDR2 YFSETQ, per germline. The CDR3 reads CASSLGGTSGGADTQYF. CDR3 bases: TGCGCCAGCAGCTTGGGAGGGACTAGCGGGGGAGCAGATACGCAGTATTTT.

There are a few counts of this clone. V is TRBV6-6 and J is TRBJ1-5; 7 bases are a match to TRBD1. Germline V gives CDR1 MNHNY, CDR2 SVGAGI (reference sequence). With 7 bases clipped from V and 3 bases from J, the junction kept 6 bases outside the gene matches. CDR3 length equals 14 residues. The CDR3 bases are TGTGCCAGCACCTCCGGACAGGACAATCAGCCCCAGCATTTT. Protein product: CASTSGQDNQPQHF.

V is TRBV7-2 and J is TRBJ2-5, with unresolved D. Judging by the DNA end, TRBJ2-7 fits better; the J call may be wrong. The CDR3 sequence is 14 residues long. CDR1 is SGHTA, CDR2 FQGNSA, per germline. CDR3 region: CASSLGGPPYEQYF. For the CDR3, the DNA is TGTGCCAGCAGCTTAGGTGGGCCGCCCTACGAGCAGTACTTC.

This clone was picked up a small number of times. The chain combines TRBV11-2 with TRBJ2-7, with 10 bases matching TRBD2. The CDR3 has 13 amino acids. Germline CDR1 SGHAT, CDR2 FQNNGV. The V segment lost 6 bases and the J segment 4 bases; nucleotides outside the gene matches: 3. Here the CDR3 DNA reads TGTGCCAGCAGACCTAGCGGGAGTTACGAGCAGTACTTC. This sequence encodes CASRPSGSYEQYF.